This T cell receptor (beta chain) appears in the sequencing data of a study of T cell responses to AZD1222 COVID-19 vaccine. Study-wide results and limits: Repertoire collection took place solely once the T cell response had peaked. Regions 160-218 and 743-854 dominated among vaccine-associated CD4 TCRs spanning spike. Nearly half of spike-specific TCRs reportedly go after variant regions that carry no mutations. Clonal diversity was possibly underestimated, and white British individuals and females predominated among donors.

Measured with immunoSEQ multiplex PCR; TCRdb has only the in-frame clones, and not every one. The repertoire holds roughly 190,000 clones, about 92% seen once, with around 3.6% in the top ten. Losses at the gene ends were 2 bases for V and 2 bases for J; bases not matched to a gene: 5. The germline V gene has CDR1 MNHNS and CDR2 SASEGT. The CDR3 spans 15 residues. This clone was detected only a few times. Its antigen is unidentified. This specimen was peripheral blood, taken 28 days after the second dose of the MenACWY control vaccine. The V gene is TRBV6-1, the J gene TRBJ1-1, with 7 bases lining up with TRBD1. The receptor comes from an adult who received the MenACWY meningococcal vaccine as a control. The CDR3 nucleotides are TGTGCCAGCAGTGAACTTGGGACAGCCAACACTGAAGCTTTCTTT. As protein: CASSELGTANTEAFF.